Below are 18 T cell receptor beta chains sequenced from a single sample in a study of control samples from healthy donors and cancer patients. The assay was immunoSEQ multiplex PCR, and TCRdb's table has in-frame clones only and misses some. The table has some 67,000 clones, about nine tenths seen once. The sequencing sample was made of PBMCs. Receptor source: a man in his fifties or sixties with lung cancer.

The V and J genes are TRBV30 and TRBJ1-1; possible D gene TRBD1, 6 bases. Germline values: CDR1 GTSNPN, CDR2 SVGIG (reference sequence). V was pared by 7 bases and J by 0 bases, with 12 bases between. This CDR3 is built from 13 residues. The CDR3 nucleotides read TGTGCCTCTAAACGGACAGTGAACACTGAAGCTTTCTTT. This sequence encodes CASKRTVNTEAFF.

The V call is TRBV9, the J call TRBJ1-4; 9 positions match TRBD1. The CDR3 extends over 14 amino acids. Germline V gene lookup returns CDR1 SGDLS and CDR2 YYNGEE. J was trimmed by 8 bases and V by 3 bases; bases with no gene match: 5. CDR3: CASSEGTGGEKLFF. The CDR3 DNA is TGTGCCAGCAGCGAGGGAACAGGGGGCGAAAAACTGTTTTTT.

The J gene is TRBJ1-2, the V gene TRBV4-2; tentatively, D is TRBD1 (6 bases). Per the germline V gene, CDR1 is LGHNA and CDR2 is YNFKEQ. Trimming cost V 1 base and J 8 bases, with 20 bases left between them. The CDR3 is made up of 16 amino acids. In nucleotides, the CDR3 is TGTGCCAGCAGCCAAGGGGGGCAGAACCTAGTCTTGGGCTACACCTTC. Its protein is CASSQGGQNLVLGYTF.

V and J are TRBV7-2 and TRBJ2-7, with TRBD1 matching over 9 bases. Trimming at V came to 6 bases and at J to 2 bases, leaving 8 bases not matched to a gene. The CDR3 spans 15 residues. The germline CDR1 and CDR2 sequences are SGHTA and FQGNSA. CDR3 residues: CASRFTGGEAYEQYF. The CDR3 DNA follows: TGTGCCAGCAGATTTACAGGGGGCGAAGCCTACGAGCAGTACTTC.

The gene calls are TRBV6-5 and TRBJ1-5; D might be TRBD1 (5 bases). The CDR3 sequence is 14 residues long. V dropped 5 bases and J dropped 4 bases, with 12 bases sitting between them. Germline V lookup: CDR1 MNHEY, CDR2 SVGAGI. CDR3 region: CASSPDSLNQPQHF. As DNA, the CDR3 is TGTGCCAGCAGTCCTGACAGCCTTAATCAGCCCCAGCATTTT.

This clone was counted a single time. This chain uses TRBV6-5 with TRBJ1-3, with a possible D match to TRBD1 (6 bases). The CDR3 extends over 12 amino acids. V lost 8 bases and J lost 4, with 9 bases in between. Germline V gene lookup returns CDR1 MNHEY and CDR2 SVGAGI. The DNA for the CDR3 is TGTGCCAGCGGGGGGCGGGGAAACACCATATATTTT. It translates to CASGGRGNTIYF.

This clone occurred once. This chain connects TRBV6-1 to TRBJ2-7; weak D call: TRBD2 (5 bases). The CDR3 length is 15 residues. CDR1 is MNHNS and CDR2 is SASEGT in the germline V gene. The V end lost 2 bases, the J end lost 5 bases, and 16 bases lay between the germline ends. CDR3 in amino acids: CASSEWGEGRDEQYF. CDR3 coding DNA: TGTGCCAGCAGTGAATGGGGAGAGGGTCGGGACGAGCAGTACTTC.

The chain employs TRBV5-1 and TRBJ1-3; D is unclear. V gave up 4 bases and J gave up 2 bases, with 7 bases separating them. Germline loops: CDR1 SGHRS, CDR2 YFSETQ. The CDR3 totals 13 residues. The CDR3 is CASSVQAGNTIYF. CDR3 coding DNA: TGCGCCAGCAGCGTTCAAGCTGGAAACACCATATATTTT.

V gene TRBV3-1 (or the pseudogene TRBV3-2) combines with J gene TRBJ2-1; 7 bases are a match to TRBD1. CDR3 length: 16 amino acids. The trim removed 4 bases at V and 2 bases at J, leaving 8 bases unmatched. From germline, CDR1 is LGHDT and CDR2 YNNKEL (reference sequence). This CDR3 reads CASSRETGNTYNEQFF. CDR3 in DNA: TGTGCCAGCAGCCGAGAGACAGGGAACACCTACAATGAGCAGTTCTTC.

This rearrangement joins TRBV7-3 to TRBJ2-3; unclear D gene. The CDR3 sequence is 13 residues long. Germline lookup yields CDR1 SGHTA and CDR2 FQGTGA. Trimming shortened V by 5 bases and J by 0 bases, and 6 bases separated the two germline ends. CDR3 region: CASSPGSTDTQYF. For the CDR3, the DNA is TGTGCCAGCAGCCCGGGTAGCACAGATACGCAGTATTTT.

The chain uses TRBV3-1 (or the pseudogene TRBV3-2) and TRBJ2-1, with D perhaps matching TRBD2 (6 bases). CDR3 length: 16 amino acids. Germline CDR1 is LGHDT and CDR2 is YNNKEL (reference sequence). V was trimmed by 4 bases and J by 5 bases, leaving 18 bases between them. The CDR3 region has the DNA TGTGCCAGCAGCCCGCGCGTCGGCGGGGCGGACAATGAGCAGTTCTTC. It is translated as CASSPRVGGADNEQFF.

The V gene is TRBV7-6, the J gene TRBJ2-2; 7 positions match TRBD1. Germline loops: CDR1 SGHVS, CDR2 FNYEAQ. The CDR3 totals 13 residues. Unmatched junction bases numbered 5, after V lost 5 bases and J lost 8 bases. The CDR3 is CASSTRQGGELFF. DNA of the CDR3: TGTGCCAGCAGCACCCGACAGGGAGGGGAGCTGTTTTTT.

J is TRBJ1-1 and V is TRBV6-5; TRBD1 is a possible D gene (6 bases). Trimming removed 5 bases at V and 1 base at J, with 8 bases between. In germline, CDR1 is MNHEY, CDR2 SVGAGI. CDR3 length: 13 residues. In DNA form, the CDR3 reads TGTGCCAGCAGTCAACAGGGGAACACTGAAGCTTTCTTT. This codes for CASSQQGNTEAFF.

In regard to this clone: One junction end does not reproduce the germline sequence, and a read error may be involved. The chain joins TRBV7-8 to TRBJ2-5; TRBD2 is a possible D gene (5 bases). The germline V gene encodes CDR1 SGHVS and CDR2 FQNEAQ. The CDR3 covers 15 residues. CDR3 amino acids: CASRGSGLPQEAQYF. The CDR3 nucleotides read TGTGCCAGCAGGGGGAGTGGATTACCTCAAGAGGCCCAGTACTTC.

The CDR3 loop reads CASSFSQGMETQYF. The CDR3 nucleotides read TGTGCCAGCAGCTTCTCCCAAGGGATGGAGACCCAGTACTTC. The rearrangement joins TRBV11-3 to TRBJ2-5; D not certain. The V end lost 3 bases, the J end lost 5 bases, and 13 bases lay between the germline ends. From germline, CDR1 is SGHNT and CDR2 YENEEA. CDR3 length: 14 amino acids.

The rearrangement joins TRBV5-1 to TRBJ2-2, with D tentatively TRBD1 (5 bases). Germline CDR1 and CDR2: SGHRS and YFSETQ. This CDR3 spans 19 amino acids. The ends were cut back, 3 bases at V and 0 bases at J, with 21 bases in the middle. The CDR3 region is CASSSQGVNVVSNTGELFF. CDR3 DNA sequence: TGCGCCAGCAGCTCCCAGGGCGTTAATGTAGTTTCGAACACCGGGGAGCTGTTTTTT.

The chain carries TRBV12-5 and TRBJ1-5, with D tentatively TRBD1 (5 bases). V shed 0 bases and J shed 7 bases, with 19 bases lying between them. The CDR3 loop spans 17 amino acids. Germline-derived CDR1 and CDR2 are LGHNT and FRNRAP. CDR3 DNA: TGTGCTAGTGGTTTGGTACATGGGCAGGGAGTCGGGCAGCCCCAGCATTTT. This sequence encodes CASGLVHGQGVGQPQHF.

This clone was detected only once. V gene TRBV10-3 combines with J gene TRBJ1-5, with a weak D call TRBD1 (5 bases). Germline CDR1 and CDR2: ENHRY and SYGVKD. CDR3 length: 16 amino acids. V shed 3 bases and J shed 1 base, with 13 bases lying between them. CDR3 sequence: CAISEAQGGSNQPQHF. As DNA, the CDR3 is TGTGCCATCAGTGAAGCCCAGGGCGGGAGCAATCAGCCCCAGCATTTT.